This T cell receptor beta chain emerged from a study of CD8 T cells in Susac syndrome. cDNA came from about 0.46 to 1 ug RNA primed by random hexamers. Amplification of TCR beta CDR3 across 54 Vbeta and 13 Jbeta was performed with immunoSEQ multiplex PCR. TCRdb passed the immunoSEQ multiplex PCR reads through MiXCR, listing each CDR3 protein once. The data contain under 200,000 distinct CDR3 sequences, roughly 96% of them seen just once; the ten biggest clones take up about 0.094%. The CDR3 is 15 amino acids. Germline assignment: CDR1 KGHDR and CDR2 SFDVKD. After removal of 5 bases from V and 4 bases from J, the junction contained 5 bases not matched to a gene.

The chain joins TRBV24-1 to TRBJ2-1; 9 bases line up with TRBD2. Source material: CD4+ T cells from PBMCs. The origin of this receptor is a human donor in good health. The chain's CDR3 is CATSGTSALYNEQFF. The DNA for the CDR3 is TGTGCCACCAGTGGGACTAGCGCCTTGTACAATGAGCAGTTCTTC.